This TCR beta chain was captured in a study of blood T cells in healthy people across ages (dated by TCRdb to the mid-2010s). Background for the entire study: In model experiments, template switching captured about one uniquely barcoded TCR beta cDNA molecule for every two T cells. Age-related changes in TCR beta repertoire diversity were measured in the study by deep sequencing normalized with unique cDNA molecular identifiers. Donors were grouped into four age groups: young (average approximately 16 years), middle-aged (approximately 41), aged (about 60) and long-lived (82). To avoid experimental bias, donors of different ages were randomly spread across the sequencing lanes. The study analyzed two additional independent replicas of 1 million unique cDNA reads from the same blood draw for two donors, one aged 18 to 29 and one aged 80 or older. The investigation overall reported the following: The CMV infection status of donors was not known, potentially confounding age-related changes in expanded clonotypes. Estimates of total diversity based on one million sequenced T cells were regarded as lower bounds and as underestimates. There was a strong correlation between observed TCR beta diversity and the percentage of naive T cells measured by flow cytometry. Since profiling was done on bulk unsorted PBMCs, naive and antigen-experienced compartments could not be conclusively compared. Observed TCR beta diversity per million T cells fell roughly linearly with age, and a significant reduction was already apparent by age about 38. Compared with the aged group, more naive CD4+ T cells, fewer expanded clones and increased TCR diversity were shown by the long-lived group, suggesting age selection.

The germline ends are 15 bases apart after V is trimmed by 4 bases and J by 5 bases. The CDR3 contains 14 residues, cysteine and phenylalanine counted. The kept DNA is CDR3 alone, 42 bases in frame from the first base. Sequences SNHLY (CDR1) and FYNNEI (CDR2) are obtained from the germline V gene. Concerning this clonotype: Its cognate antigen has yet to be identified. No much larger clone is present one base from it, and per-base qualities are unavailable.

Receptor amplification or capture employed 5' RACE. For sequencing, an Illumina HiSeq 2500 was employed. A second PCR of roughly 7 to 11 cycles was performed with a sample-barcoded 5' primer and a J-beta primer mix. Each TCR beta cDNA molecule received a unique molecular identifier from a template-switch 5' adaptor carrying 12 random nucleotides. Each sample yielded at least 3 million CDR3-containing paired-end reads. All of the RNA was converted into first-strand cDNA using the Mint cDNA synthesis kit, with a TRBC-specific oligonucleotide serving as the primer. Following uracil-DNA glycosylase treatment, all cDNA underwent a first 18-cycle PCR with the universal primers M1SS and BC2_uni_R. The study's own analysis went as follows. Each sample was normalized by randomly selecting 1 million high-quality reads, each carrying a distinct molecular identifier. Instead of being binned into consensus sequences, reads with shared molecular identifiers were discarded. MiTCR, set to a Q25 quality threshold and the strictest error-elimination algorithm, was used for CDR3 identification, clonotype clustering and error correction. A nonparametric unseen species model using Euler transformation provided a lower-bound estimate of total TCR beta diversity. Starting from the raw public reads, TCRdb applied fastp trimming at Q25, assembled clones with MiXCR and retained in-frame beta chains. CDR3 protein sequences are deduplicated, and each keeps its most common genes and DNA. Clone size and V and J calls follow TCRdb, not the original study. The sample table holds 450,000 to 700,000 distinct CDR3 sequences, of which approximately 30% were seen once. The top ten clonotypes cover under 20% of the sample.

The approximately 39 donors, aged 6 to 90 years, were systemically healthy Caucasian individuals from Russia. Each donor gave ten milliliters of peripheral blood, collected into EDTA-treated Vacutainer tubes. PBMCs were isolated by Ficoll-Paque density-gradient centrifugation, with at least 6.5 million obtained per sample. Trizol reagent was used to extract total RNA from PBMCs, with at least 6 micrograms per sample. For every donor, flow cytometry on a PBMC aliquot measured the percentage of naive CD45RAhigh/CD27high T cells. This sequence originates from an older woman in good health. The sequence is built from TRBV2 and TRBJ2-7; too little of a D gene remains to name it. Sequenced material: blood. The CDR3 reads CASSGLRPGHEQYF. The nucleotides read TGTGCCAGCAGTGGGCTCAGGCCCGGACACGAGCAGTACTTC.